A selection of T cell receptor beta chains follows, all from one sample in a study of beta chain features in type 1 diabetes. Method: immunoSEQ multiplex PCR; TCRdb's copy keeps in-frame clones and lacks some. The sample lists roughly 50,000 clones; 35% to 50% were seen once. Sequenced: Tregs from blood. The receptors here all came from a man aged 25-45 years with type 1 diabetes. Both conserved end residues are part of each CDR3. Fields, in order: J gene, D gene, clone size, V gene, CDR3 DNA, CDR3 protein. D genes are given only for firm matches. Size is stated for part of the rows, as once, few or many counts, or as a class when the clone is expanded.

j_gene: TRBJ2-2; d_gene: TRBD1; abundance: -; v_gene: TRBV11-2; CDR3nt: TGTGCCAGCAGCCTCCGGGACAGGAACACCGGGGAGCTGTTTTTT; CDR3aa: CASSLRDRNTGELFF
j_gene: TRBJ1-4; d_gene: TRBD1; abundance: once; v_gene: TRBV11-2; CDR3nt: TGTGCCAGCAGCTACGGGACAGATGAAAAACTGTTTTTT; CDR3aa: CASSYGTDEKLFF
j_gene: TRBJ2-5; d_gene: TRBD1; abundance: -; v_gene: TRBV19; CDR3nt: TGTGCCAGCAGAGATCAGGGGGCAGGAGTCCAAGAGACCCAGTACTTC; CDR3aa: CASRDQGAGVQETQYF
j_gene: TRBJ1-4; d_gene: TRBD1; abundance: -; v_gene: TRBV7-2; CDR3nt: TGTGCCAGCAGCTTGCACAGGGGGCCCGGGGAAAAACTGTTTTTT; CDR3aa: CASSLHRGPGEKLFF
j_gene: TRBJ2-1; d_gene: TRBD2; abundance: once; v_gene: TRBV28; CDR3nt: TGTGCCAGCAGTTTCCAACTAGCGGGATTCTACAATGAGCAGTTCTTC; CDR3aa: CASSFQLAGFYNEQFF
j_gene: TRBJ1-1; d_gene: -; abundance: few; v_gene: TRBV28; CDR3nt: TGTGCCAGCAGTTTAGTGGTCCGGGGGATTGAAGCTTTCTTT; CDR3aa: CASSLVVRGIEAFF
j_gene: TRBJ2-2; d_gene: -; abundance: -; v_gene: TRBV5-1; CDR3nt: TGCGCCAGCAGACTACAAACCCCGGCCGGGGAGCTGTTTTTT; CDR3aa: CASRLQTPAGELFF
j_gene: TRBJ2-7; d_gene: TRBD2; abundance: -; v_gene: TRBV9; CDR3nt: TGTGCCAGCAGCGAAAATAGCGGGACCTCCTACGAGCAGTACTTC; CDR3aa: CASSENSGTSYEQYF
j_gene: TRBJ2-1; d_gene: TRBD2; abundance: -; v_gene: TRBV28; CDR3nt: TGTGCCCTGCTGCGTAGCGGGAGTTCGGAGCAGTTCTTC; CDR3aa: CALLRSGSSEQFF
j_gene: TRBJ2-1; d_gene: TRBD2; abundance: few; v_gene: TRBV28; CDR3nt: TGTGCCAGCAGAAGAAGCGGGAGTTTAATATACAATGAGCAGTTCTTC; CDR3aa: CASRRSGSLIYNEQFF
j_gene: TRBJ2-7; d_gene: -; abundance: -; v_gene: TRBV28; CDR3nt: TGTGCCAGCAGTTTCAAGCAGTACTTC; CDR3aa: CASSFKQYF
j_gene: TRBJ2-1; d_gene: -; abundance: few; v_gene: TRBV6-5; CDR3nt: TGTGCCAGCAGTCCCGGGACTTTAATCGGGGAGCAGTTCTTC; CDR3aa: CASSPGTLIGEQFF
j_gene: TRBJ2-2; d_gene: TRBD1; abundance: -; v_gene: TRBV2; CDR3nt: TGTGCCAGCAGCAGGGACAGGGATGCGCTGTTTTTT; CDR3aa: CASSRDRDALFF
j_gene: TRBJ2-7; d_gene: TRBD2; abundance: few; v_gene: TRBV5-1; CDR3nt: TGCGCCAGCAGCTCCCGTCCTAGCGGGAGTTACGAGCAGTACTTC; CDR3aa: CASSSRPSGSYEQYF
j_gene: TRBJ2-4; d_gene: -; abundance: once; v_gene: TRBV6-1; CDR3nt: TGTGCCAGCAGTGAAATTGTCGGAGTACTAGCCAAAAACATTCAGTACTTC; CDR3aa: CASSEIVGVLAKNIQYF
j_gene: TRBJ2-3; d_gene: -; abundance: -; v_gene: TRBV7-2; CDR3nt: TGTGCCAGCACCTCTGGGCCGACAGATACGCAGTATTTT; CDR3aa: CASTSGPTDTQYF
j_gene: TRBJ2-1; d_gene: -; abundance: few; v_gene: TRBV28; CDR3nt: TGTGCCAGCAGTCCCCTTACAGGGATCGACAATGAGCAGTTCTTC; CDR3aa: CASSPLTGIDNEQFF
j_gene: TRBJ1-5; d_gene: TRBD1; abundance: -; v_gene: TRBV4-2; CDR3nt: TGTGCCAGCAGCCAAGTTAGGGGGACAGGCTCGTACAAAAATCAGCCCCAGCATTTT; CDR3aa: CASSQVRGTGSYKNQPQHF
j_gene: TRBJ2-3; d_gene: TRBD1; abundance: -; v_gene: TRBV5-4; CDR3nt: TGTGCCAGCACCTACGGACAGGGAGTAGATACGCAGTATTTT; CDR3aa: CASTYGQGVDTQYF
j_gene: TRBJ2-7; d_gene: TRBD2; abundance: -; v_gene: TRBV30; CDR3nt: TGTGCCTGGACTAGCGGGGATCTCTACGAGCAGTACTTC; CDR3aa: CAWTSGDLYEQYF
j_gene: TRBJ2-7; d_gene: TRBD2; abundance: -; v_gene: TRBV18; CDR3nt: TGTGCCAGCTCACCGGGACTAGAGAAAGAGCAGTACTTC; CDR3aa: CASSPGLEKEQYF
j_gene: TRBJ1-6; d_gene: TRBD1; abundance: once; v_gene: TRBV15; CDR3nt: TGTGCCACCAGCAGACCGGGACAGGGGGGAAATTCACCCCTCCACTTT; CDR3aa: CATSRPGQGGNSPLHF
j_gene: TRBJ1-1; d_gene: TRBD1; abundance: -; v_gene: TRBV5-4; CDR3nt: TGTGCCAGCAGCAGACCGGGACAGGGGGGAACTGAAGCTTTCTTT; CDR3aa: CASSRPGQGGTEAFF
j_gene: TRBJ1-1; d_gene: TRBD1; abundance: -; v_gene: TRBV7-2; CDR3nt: TGTGCCAGCAGTAGACAGGGTGAAACTGAAGCTTTCTTT; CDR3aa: CASSRQGETEAFF
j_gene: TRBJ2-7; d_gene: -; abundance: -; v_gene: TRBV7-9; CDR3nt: TGTGCCAGCAGCTTGGGTAGCGGTGAGCAGTACTTC; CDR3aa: CASSLGSGEQYF
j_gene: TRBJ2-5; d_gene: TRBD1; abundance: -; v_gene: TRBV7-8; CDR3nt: TGTGCCAGCAGCTTAGGCTCTGACAGGGGAGGATGGGAGACCCAGTACTTC; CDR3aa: CASSLGSDRGGWETQYF
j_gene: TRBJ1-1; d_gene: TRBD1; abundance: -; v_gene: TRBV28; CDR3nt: TGTGCCAGCAGTCTAAACAGGGGAGTAGCTTTCTTT; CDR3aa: CASSLNRGVAFF
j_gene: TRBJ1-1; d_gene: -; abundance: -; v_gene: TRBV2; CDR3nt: TGTGCCAGCAGTGGTCGGGGGGGTAGAACTGAAGCTTTCTTT; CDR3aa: CASSGRGGRTEAFF
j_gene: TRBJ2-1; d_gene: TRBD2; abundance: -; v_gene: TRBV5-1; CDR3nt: TGCGCCAGCAGCCCCCCCGGGACTAGCGGGAGGGGAAATGAGCAGTTCTTC; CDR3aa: CASSPPGTSGRGNEQFF